This TCR beta chain was found in a study of circulating and synovial CD4+ cells in juvenile arthritis. Whole-study findings and limits: Bulk blood CD4 repertoires were more diverse than these. T cell genome counts differed by at least an order of magnitude between CPL and CD4 samples. Compared with bulk blood, circulating pathogenic-like lymphocytes shared substantially more CDR3 sequences with synovial T cells.

The CDR3 totals 15 residues. Per the germline V gene, CDR1 is SGHAT and CDR2 is FQNNGV. J was trimmed by 9 bases and V by 4 bases; bases with no gene match: 9. Sequenced samples came from active juvenile idiopathic arthritis patients. Note on this clone: Antigen specificity is unknown.

Generated by immunoSEQ multiplex PCR, the TCRdb table keeps only in-frame clones and is missing some. Here the sample spans around 32,000 clones, less than 97% being singletons. The origin of this receptor is a human donor with juvenile idiopathic arthritis. The source material was CD4+ T cells from blood. The chain recombines TRBV11-2 with TRBJ1-6; TRBD1 matches at 7 bases. The CDR3 sequence is CASSSTGARSSPLHF. Written as DNA, the CDR3 is TGTGCCAGCAGCTCAACAGGGGCTCGATCTTCACCCCTCCACTTT.